A selection of T cell receptor beta chains follows, all from one sample in a study of blood T cell repertoires in COVID-19. Here immunoSEQ multiplex PCR was the method, and the copy in TCRdb shows in-frame clones only, minus some. The sample has roughly 380,000 clones, 85% seen once. Source material: peripheral blood. The receptors were sampled from a woman between 18 and 30 years old with acute or convalescent COVID-19. CDR3s include the opening cysteine and the closing phenylalanine or tryptophan. A D gene is named only where the DNA matches it firmly.

D	V	J	DNA	CDR3
TRBD1	TRBV30	TRBJ1-3	TGTGCCTGGAGTAAGGGGGCGGACACCATATATTTT	CAWSKGADTIYF
.	TRBV7-8	TRBJ2-5	TGTGCCAGCAGCCCTACCGGGAGTGCGGAGACCCAGTACTTC	CASSPTGSAETQYF
.	TRBV2	TRBJ2-3	TGTGCCAGCAGTGCTCCTAGCGGCACAGATACGCAGTATTTT	CASSAPSGTDTQYF
.	TRBV7-9	TRBJ1-5	TGTGCCAGCAGCCCAGGGGAAGGGGGTCGGGAACAGCCCCAGCATTTT	CASSPGEGGREQPQHF
.	TRBV28	TRBJ1-2	TGTGCCAGCAGTTCGACAGTCTATGGCTACACCTTC	CASSSTVYGYTF
TRBD1	TRBV27	TRBJ1-5	TGTGCCAGCAGTTTAGGACAGGGAGGCAATCAGCCCCAGCATTTT	CASSLGQGGNQPQHF
TRBD2	TRBV7-9	TRBJ2-2	TGTGCCAGCAGCTTTAACCTAGCGGGGAACACCGGGGAGCTGTTTTTT	CASSFNLAGNTGELFF
.	TRBV5-1	TRBJ1-5	TGCGCCAGCAGCTGGGACAACAGGGTCGGACAGCCCCAGCATTTT	CASSWDNRVGQPQHF
TRBD2	TRBV28	TRBJ2-7	TGTGCCACCGGACTAGCGGGATACGAGCAGTACTTC	CATGLAGYEQYF
TRBD2	TRBV6-5	TRBJ2-5	TGTGCCAGCAGTTACTCCCCAGCGGGAGGGCCCGGGACCCAGTACTTC	CASSYSPAGGPGTQYF